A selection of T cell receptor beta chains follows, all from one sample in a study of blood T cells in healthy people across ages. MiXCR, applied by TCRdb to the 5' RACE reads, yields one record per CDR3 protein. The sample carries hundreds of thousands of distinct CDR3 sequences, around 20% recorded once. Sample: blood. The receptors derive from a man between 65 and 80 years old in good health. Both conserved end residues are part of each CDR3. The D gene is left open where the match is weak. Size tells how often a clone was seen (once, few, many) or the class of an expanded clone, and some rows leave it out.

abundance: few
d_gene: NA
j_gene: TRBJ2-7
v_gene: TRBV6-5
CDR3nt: TGTGCCAGCAGTTACTGGGGATCGAGCGGGACATACGAGCAGTACTTC
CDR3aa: CASSYWGSSGTYEQYF

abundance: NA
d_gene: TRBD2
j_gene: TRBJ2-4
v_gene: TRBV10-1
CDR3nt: TGCGCCATCGAGACTAGCGGGAGGGCCAAAGGTCTAGACAAAAACATTCAGTACTTC
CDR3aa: CAIETSGRAKGLDKNIQYF

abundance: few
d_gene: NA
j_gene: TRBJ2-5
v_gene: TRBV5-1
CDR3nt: TGCGCCAGCTTTTCCGGGGGCCGAGAGACCCAGTACTTC
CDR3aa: CASFSGGRETQYF

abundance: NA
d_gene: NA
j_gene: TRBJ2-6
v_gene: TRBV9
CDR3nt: TGTGCCAGCGGGGTGGAGTCCTCTGGGGCCAACGTCCTGACTTTC
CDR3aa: CASGVESSGANVLTF

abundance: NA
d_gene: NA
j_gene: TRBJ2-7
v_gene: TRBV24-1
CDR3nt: TGTGCCCCCTTTGCCGCTGGGGTTTACTACGAGCAGTACTTC
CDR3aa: CAPFAAGVYYEQYF

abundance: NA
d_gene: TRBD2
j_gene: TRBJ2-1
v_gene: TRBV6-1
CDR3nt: TGTGCCAGCATGGGACTAGCGGGCCCGTTGCAGTTCTTC
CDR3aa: CASMGLAGPLQFF

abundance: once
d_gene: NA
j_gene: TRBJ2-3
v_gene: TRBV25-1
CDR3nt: TGTGCCAGCAGTGAATTTGTCTCGCAGGATACGCAGTATTTT
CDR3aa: CASSEFVSQDTQYF

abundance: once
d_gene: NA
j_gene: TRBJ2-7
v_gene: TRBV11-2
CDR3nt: TGTGCCAGCAGCTTACATCCGGTATCCGAGCAGTACTTC
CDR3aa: CASSLHPVSEQYF

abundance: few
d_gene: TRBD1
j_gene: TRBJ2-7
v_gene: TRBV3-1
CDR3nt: TGTGCCAGCAGCCCGGACAGGGGGACCTTCGACGAGCAGTACTTC
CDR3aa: CASSPDRGTFDEQYF

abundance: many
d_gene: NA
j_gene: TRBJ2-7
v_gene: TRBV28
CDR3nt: TGTGCCAGCAACAAACCACAGAGGGGATCCTACGAGCAGTACTTC
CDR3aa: CASNKPQRGSYEQYF

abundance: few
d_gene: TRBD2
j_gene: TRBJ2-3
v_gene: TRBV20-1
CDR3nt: TGCAGTGCGACCGGGACTAGCGTCACAGATACGCAGTATTTT
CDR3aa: CSATGTSVTDTQYF

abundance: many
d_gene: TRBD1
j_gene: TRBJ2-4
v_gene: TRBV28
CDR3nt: TGTGCCAGCAGTTCCTCGGACAGGGGGAACATTCAGTACTTC
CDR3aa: CASSSSDRGNIQYF

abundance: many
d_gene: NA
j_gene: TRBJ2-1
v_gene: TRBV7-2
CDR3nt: TGTGCCAGCAGCTTAGCCGGGACGCATTACAATGAGCAGTTCTTC
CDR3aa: CASSLAGTHYNEQFF

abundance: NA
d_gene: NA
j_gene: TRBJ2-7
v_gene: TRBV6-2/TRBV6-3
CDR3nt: TGTGCCAGCAGTTCCCCTTTTCCCTACGAGCAGTACTTC
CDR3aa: CASSSPFPYEQYF

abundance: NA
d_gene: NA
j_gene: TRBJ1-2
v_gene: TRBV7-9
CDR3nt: TGTGCCAGCAGCCCTGGGGGCGCCCGAGAATATGGCTACACCTTC
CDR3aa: CASSPGGAREYGYTF

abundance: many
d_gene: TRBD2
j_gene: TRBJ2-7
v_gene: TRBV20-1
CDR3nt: TGCAGTGCCGGGACTAGCGGGATTCTATACGAGCAGTACTTC
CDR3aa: CSAGTSGILYEQYF

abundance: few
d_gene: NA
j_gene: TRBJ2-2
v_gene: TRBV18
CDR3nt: TGTGCCAGCTCACCACCCCTTCCCTCCGGCGGGGAGCTGTTTTTT
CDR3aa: CASSPPLPSGGELFF

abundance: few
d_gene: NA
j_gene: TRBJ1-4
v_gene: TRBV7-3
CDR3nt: TGTGCCAGCAGCTTAAGTGAAAGTGAAAAACTGTTTTTT
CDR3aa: CASSLSESEKLFF

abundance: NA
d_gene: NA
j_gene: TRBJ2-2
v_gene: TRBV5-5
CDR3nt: TGTGCCAGCAGCCCCGGCGGTGACACCGGGGAGCTGTTTTTT
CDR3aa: CASSPGGDTGELFF

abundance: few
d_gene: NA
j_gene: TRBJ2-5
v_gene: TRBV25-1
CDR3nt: TGTGCCAGCAGTAATGGCCCAGGGGCGATGGAGACCCAGTACTTC
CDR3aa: CASSNGPGAMETQYF

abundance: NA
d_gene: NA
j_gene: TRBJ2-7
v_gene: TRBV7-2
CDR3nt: TGTGCCGGCAGCTTGGGGGGATCGCGGCCCTACGAGCAGTACTTC
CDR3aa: CAGSLGGSRPYEQYF

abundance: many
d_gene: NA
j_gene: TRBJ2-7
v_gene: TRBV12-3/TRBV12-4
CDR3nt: TGTGCCAGCAGTTTATCGCAGGGCGACGAGCAGTACTTC
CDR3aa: CASSLSQGDEQYF

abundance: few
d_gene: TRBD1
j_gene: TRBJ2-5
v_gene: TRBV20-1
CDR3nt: TGCAGTGCTAGACTGGGACAGGGGACGGAGACCCAGTACTTC
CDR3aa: CSARLGQGTETQYF

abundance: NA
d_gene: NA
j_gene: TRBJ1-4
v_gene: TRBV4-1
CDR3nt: TGCGCCAGCAGCCAAGAAGTCGCAACTAATGAAAGACTGTTTTTT
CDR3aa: CASSQEVATNERLFF

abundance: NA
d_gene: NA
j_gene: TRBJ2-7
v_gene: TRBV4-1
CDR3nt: TGCGCCAGCAGCCAGACAGAATTCTCCTACGAGCAGTACTTC
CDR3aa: CASSQTEFSYEQYF

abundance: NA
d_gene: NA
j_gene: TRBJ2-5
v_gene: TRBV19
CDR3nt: TGTGCCAGTAGTAACCCAGGGGTCTTCCAGACCCAGTACTTC
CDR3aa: CASSNPGVFQTQYF

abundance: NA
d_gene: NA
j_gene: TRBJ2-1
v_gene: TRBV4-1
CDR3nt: TGCGCCAGCAGCCAACCCGGGGCTAGCTCCTACAATGAGCAGTTCTTC
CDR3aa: CASSQPGASSYNEQFF

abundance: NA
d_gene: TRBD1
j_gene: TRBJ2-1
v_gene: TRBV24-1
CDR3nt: TGTGCCACCAGTGAGGGGACAGGGTGGAACAATGAGCAGTTCTTC
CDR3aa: CATSEGTGWNNEQFF

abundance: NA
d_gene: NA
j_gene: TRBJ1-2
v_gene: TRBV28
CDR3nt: TGTGCCAGCAGTGAGGAAGACAGATCCTATGGCTACACCTTC
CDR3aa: CASSEEDRSYGYTF

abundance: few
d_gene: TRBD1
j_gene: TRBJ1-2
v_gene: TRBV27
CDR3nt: TGTGCCAGCAGTTTAGGGACAGGGGAAAACTATGGCTACACCTTC
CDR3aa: CASSLGTGENYGYTF

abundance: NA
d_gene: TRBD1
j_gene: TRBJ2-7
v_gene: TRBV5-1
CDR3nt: TGCGCCAGCAGCTTCGCACAGGGGGTAAACGAGCAGTACTTC
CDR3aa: CASSFAQGVNEQYF

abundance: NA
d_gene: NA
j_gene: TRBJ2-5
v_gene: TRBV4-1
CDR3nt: TGCGCCAGCAGCCAAGAAGCGAACAGTAGGGGAGAGCAGTACTTC
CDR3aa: CASSQEANSRGEQYF

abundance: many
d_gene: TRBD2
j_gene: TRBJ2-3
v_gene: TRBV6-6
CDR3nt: TGTGCCAGCAGTTCATTTAGCGGGTCTAGCACAGATACGCAGTATTTT
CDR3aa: CASSSFSGSSTDTQYF

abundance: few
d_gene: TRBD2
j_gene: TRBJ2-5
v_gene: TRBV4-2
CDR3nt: TGTGCCAGCAGCCAGGGACTAGCGGGAGCCTTGGAGACCCAGTACTTC
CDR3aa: CASSQGLAGALETQYF

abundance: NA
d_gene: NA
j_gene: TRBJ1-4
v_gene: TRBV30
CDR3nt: TGTGCCGGGACCTTTCCGAACAATAATGAAAAACTGTTTTTT
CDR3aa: CAGTFPNNNEKLFF

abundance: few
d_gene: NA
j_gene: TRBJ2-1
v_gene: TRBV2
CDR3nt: TGTGCCAGCACTCCGGGCTACAATGAGCAGTTCTTC
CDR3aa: CASTPGYNEQFF

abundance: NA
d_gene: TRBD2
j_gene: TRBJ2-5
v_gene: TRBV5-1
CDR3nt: TGCGCCAGCAGCTTGGAAGGACTAGCGGGACAAGAGACCCAGTACTTC
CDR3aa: CASSLEGLAGQETQYF

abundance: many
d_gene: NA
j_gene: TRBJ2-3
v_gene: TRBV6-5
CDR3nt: TGTGCCAGCAGCGTCTTGACAGCAACAGATACGCAGTATTTT
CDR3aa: CASSVLTATDTQYF

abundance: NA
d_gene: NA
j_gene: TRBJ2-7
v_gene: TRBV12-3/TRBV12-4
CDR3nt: TGTGCCAGCAGTTGGGGCAGGCACGAGCAGTACTTC
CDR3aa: CASSWGRHEQYF

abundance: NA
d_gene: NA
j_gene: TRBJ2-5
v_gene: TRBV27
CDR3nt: TGTGCCAGCTCGAGCGGGCGTTTTCAAGAGACCCAGTACTTC
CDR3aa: CASSSGRFQETQYF

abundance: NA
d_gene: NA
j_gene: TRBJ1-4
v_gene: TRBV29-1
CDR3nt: TGCAGCGCACAGAAGGGCGGGACCAGGATGAATGAAAAACTGTTTTTT
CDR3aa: CSAQKGGTRMNEKLFF

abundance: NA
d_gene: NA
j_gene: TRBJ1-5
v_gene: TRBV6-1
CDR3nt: TGTGCCAGCAGTGAAGCCCCGGGCCTTATTAGCAATCAGCCCCAGCATTTT
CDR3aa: CASSEAPGLISNQPQHF

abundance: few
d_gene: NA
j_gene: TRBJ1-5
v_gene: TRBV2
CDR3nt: TGTGCCAGCAGTGGAGGACAGAGAAGTCAGCCCCAGCATTTT
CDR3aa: CASSGGQRSQPQHF

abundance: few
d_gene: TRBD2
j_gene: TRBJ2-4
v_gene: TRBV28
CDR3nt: TGTGCCAGCAGTTTAACCGGGAGGTATAAAAACATTCAGTACTTC
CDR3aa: CASSLTGRYKNIQYF

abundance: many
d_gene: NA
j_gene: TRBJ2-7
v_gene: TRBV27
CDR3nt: TGTGCCAGCAGATCCGGGGTCGAGCAGTACTTC
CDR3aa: CASRSGVEQYF

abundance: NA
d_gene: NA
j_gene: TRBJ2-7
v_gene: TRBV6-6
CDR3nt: TGTGCCAGCTTAAGTCGTTTTGAGGAGCAGTACTTC
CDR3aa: CASLSRFEEQYF

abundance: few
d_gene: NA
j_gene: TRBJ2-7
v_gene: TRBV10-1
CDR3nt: TGCGCCAGCAGTCGGGACTTGAGCTCCTACGAGCAGTACTTC
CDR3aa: CASSRDLSSYEQYF

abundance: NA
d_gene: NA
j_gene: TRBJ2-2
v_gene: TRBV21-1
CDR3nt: TGTGCCAGCATCCTACACGGGAACACCGGGGAGCTGTTTTTT
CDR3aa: CASILHGNTGELFF

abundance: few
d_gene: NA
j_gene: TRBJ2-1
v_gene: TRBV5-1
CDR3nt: TGCGCCAGCAGCTTGGGACTACAAGACAATGAGCAGTTCTTC
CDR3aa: CASSLGLQDNEQFF